This record concerns one TCR beta chain sequence. No antigen is known for it. The data are from a study of a mutant IDH1 vaccine in newly diagnosed glioma. The wider study: Vaccines began 4-6 weeks after radiotherapy alone, or with temozolomide cycles. Beforehand, treatment had been radiotherapy, temozolomide, or both; the majority received both.

Germline CDR1 and CDR2: MNHEY and SMNVEV (reference sequence). Trimming at V came to 5 bases and at J to 6 bases, leaving 13 bases not matched to a gene. The CDR3 runs 15 residues. Study-level points and caveats: Pseudoprogression appeared independent of alterations in top peripheral clonotypes.

Sequencing was performed with immunoSEQ multiplex PCR; in TCRdb, only in-frame clones are kept and a portion is missing. The data hold 40,000 or so clones, with about four fifths observed a single time. Indicated time point: week 11, during vaccination. Topical imiquimod accompanied each vaccine dose, which consisted of 300 ug of mutant IDH1 20-mer peptide. The sample was PBMCs, taken from a glioma patient whose treatment included an IDH1 peptide vaccine. The chain links TRBV27 to TRBJ2-7, with TRBD1 matching 7 bases. The sequence was collected from a man aged 35-49 years with glioma. The CDR3 DNA reads as TGTGCCAGCAGTCACAACAGGGGACGAGGGGTCGAGCAGTACTTC. Amino acids: CASSHNRGRGVEQYF.